This T cell receptor beta chain derives from a study of T cell changes during pregnancy in multiple sclerosis. Sequenced by immunoSEQ multiplex PCR; TCRdb stores in-frame clones only, minus some. The sample lists fewer than 85,000 clones, around nine tenths seen once, with 1.5% to 2% in the top ten. The V and J ends lost 5 bases and 10 bases, in that order; junction bases with no gene match: 13. The germline V gene encodes CDR1 SGDLS and CDR2 YYNGEE. This CDR3 has 14 amino acids. The receptor's source is a female donor in good health, enrolled as a control in a pregnancy study. The chain couples TRBV9 to TRBJ1-2; TRBD1 matches 8 bases. The sequencing used peripheral blood, collected in the first trimester of pregnancy. The DNA for the CDR3 is TGTGCCAGCAGTCCGACTCCGGGACAGGACCTCTACACCTTC. Amino acids: CASSPTPGQDLYTF.